This T cell receptor beta chain comes out of a study of blood T cells in healthy people across ages. From germline, CDR1 is DFQATT and CDR2 SNEGSKA (reference sequence). This CDR3 spans 18 amino acids. The J segment lost 4 bases and the V segment lost 0 bases, leaving 13 bases of the junction unmatched. Alongside a J-beta primer mix, a sample-barcoded 5' primer served in a second PCR lasting about 7 to 12 cycles. TCRdb re-called the 5' RACE reads through MiXCR, storing one row per CDR3 protein. Among about 580,000 distinct CDR3 sequences, roughly 43% were seen once, and the ten largest hold 20% to 25%.

The sequencing sample was made of blood. The chain joins TRBV20-1 to TRBJ2-1, with 9 bases fitting TRBD2. This receptor was taken from a man older than 75 in good health. In nucleotides, the CDR3 is TGCAGTGCTAGAGATCTTGGGGGGTTGGCGGGAGGGTACAATGAGCAGTTCTTC. It yields the protein CSARDLGGLAGGYNEQFF.